These T cell receptor beta chains were read from a single sample in a study of blood T cell repertoires in COVID-19. The table came from immunoSEQ multiplex PCR; TCRdb's copy has only in-frame clones and leaves some out. The sample lists some 170,000 clones, approximately 82% occurring once. What was sequenced was PBMCs or T cells enriched from blood (not recorded which). The source is a man aged 45-60 years who had recovered from COVID-19. CDR3s include the opening cysteine and the closing phenylalanine or tryptophan. A D gene is named only where the DNA matches it firmly. Not every row has a clone size; where given, it reads once, few, many or a size class.

CDR3 protein,CDR3 DNA,D gene,clone size,V gene,J gene
CAISGETNTEAFF,TGTGCCATCAGTGGAGAGACTAACACTGAAGCTTTCTTT,NA,NA,TRBV10-3,TRBJ1-1
CASSPGLAGGWEQFF,TGTGCCAGCTCACCGGGACTAGCGGGGGGATGGGAGCAGTTCTTC,TRBD2,NA,TRBV18,TRBJ2-1
CASSSLAGFRNEQFF,TGTGCCAGCAGCTCCCTGGCGGGGTTCCGCAATGAGCAGTTCTTC,NA,NA,TRBV7-8,TRBJ2-1
CASSLDSRQETQYF,TGTGCCAGCAGCTTGGATAGCCGCCAAGAGACCCAGTACTTC,NA,NA,TRBV5-4,TRBJ2-5
CATSRRAGTEAFF,TGTGCCACCAGCCGCCGGGCGGGCACTGAAGCTTTCTTT,NA,NA,TRBV15,TRBJ1-1
CASSLGGGTDTQYF,TGTGCCAGCAGCCTAGGGGGTGGCACAGATACGCAGTATTTT,NA,NA,TRBV6-5,TRBJ2-3
CASSQGIAGGLNEQFF,TGCGCCAGCAGCCAAGGGATAGCGGGGGGGCTCAATGAGCAGTTCTTC,TRBD2,few,TRBV4-1,TRBJ2-1
CASSPGQPLTAGANVLTF,TGTGCCAGCTCACCAGGGCAGCCACTGACGGCTGGGGCCAACGTCCTGACTTTC,NA,NA,TRBV18,TRBJ2-6
CASSIRQNTEAFF,TGTGCCAGCAGCATAAGACAGAACACTGAAGCTTTCTTT,NA,NA,TRBV7-2,TRBJ1-1
CASSSTRDSVGNQPQHF,TGTGCCAGCAGCTCTACCCGGGACTCGGTGGGAAATCAGCCCCAGCATTTT,NA,NA,TRBV7-9,TRBJ1-5
CASSLGRGLNSPLHF,TGTGCCAGCAGCTTGGGCAGGGGGCTCAATTCACCCCTCCACTTT,TRBD1,NA,TRBV5-4,TRBJ1-6
CASSFLRQGPRNEQYF,TGTGCCAGCAGCTTCCTAAGACAGGGGCCCAGGAACGAGCAGTACTTC,TRBD1,NA,TRBV7-2,TRBJ2-7
CASSYSGEGNQPQHF,TGTGCCAGCAGTTACTCAGGGGAGGGCAATCAGCCCCAGCATTTT,NA,NA,TRBV6-5,TRBJ1-5
CASRRTAGANVLTF,TGTGCCAGCAGACGGACAGCAGGGGCCAACGTCCTGACTTTC,NA,once,TRBV25-1,TRBJ2-6
CASRKSGGGEKLFF,TGTGCCAGCCGCAAATCAGGGGGCGGTGAAAAACTGTTTTTT,TRBD1,NA,TRBV14,TRBJ1-4
CASSTSRGRIYGYTF,TGTGCCAGCTCAACCAGTCGGGGAAGGATCTATGGCTACACCTTC,NA,NA,TRBV18,TRBJ1-2
CASRQGDEPQHF,TGCGCCAGCAGACAGGGCGATGAGCCCCAGCATTTT,NA,NA,TRBV10-2,TRBJ1-5
CASSFLSNTEAFF,TGTGCCAGCAGTTTCCTCTCGAACACTGAAGCTTTCTTT,NA,once,TRBV12-3/TRBV12-4,TRBJ1-1
CASSGLTGSGNTIYF,TGTGCCAGCAGCGGATTGACAGGATCTGGAAACACCATATATTTT,NA,NA,TRBV9,TRBJ1-3
CASSAGGYEQYF,TGCGCCAGCAGCGCAGGTGGCTACGAGCAGTACTTC,NA,NA,TRBV10-1,TRBJ2-7
CASSFGDSRSEQYF,TGCGCCAGCAGCTTCGGGGATTCACGTTCAGAGCAGTACTTC,NA,once,TRBV5-1,TRBJ2-7
CASSRDRGTYNEQFF,TGTGCCAGCAGCAGGGACCGCGGGACCTACAATGAGCAGTTCTTC,NA,NA,TRBV7-8,TRBJ2-1
CASRIRSSYNEQFF,TGTGCCAGCAGGATTAGGAGCTCCTACAATGAGCAGTTCTTC,NA,NA,TRBV28,TRBJ2-1
CASSQDGTGFEKLFF,TGTGCCAGCAGCCAAGATGGGACAGGGTTCGAAAAACTGTTTTTT,TRBD1,NA,TRBV4-2,TRBJ1-4
CAIRGTSQETQYF,TGTGCCATCAGGGGGACTAGCCAAGAGACCCAGTACTTC,TRBD2,once,TRBV10-3,TRBJ2-5
CASSVVKTSTSYNEQFF,TGTGCCAGTAGTGTAGTCAAGACTAGTACCTCCTACAATGAGCAGTTCTTC,NA,NA,TRBV19,TRBJ2-1
CASSPDRDGGYTF,TGCGCCAGCAGCCCGGACAGGGATGGCGGCTACACCTTC,TRBD1,NA,TRBV5-1,TRBJ1-2
CASSLVLAAGARVPEAFF,TGTGCCAGCAGCTTGGTCCTGGCGGCGGGGGCGCGGGTTCCTGAAGCTTTCTTT,NA,NA,TRBV5-5,TRBJ1-1
CASSWGQGLGGYTF,TGTGCCAGCAGCTGGGGTCAGGGGCTTGGGGGCTACACCTTC,NA,NA,TRBV27,TRBJ1-2
CSVVFPDRGYEQYF,TGCAGCGTTGTCTTTCCGGACAGGGGTTACGAGCAGTACTTC,TRBD1,once,TRBV29-1,TRBJ2-7
CASSFDRRNEKLFF,TGCGCCAGCAGCTTCGACAGGCGGAATGAAAAACTGTTTTTT,NA,NA,TRBV5-1,TRBJ1-4
CASSSWTGGGGYTF,TGTGCCAGCAGTTCTTGGACAGGGGGCGGTGGCTACACCTTC,TRBD1,once,TRBV28,TRBJ1-2
CASSRGHTEAFF,TGCGCCAGCAGCAGGGGGCATACTGAAGCTTTCTTT,TRBD1,NA,TRBV10-2,TRBJ1-1
CASRGNMNTEAFF,TGTGCCAGCCGCGGGAACATGAACACTGAAGCTTTCTTT,NA,NA,TRBV12-3/TRBV12-4,TRBJ1-1
CASSSGRDMGRSYNEQFF,TGTGCCAGCAGCTCAGGGAGGGACATGGGTCGCTCCTACAATGAGCAGTTCTTC,NA,NA,TRBV7-9,TRBJ2-1
CASSPSPADTQYF,TGTGCCAGCTCACCATCTCCCGCAGATACGCAGTATTTT,NA,NA,TRBV18,TRBJ2-3
CASSPFRRDEFSPLHF,TGTGCCAGCTCACCATTCCGCAGGGATGAGTTTTCACCCCTCCACTTT,NA,few,TRBV18,TRBJ1-6
CASSLRGTGANEKLFF,TGCGCCAGCAGCTTGCGAGGGACAGGGGCTAATGAAAAACTGTTTTTT,TRBD1,NA,TRBV5-1,TRBJ1-4
CASSSRSRGSVGNEQFF,TGTGCCAGCAGTTCCCGGTCCCGGGGTTCGGTTGGGAATGAGCAGTTCTTC,NA,NA,TRBV27,TRBJ2-1
CASSQDRGNSAEAFF,TGTGCCAGCAGCCAAGATAGGGGGAATTCGGCTGAAGCTTTCTTT,NA,NA,TRBV4-2,TRBJ1-1
CASSLVGEVTQYF,TGTGCCAGCAGCTTGGTTGGGGAGGTGACGCAGTATTTT,NA,NA,TRBV5-4,TRBJ2-3
CAWSALRGVQPQHF,TGTGCCTGGAGTGCCCTCAGGGGGGTTCAGCCCCAGCATTTT,TRBD1,once,TRBV30,TRBJ1-5
CASSLDFGSPLHF,TGTGCCAGCAGCTTAGATTTCGGTTCACCCCTCCACTTT,NA,NA,TRBV7-9,TRBJ1-6
CASSLGGVMNNSPLHF,TGCGCCAGCAGCCTCGGAGGGGTAATGAATAATTCACCCCTCCACTTT,NA,NA,TRBV4-1,TRBJ1-6
CASHQRNTEAFF,TGTGCCAGCCATCAGCGGAACACTGAAGCTTTCTTT,NA,few,TRBV18,TRBJ1-1
CASSLGSGGLDQPQHF,TGTGCCAGCAGCTTGGGATCGGGGGGTCTTGATCAGCCCCAGCATTTT,NA,NA,TRBV5-5,TRBJ1-5
CASSDSTSYNEQFF,TGTGCCAGCTCCGACAGTACCTCCTACAATGAGCAGTTCTTC,NA,NA,TRBV19,TRBJ2-1
CASSLALAGGHGYTF,TGTGCCAGCAGCTTAGCTTTGGCAGGGGGCCATGGCTACACCTTC,TRBD1,NA,TRBV7-9,TRBJ1-2
CASSEAQGAYTGKYF,TGTGCCAGCAGTGAAGCACAGGGGGCCTATACGGGGAAGTACTTC,TRBD1,once,TRBV6-1,TRBJ2-7
CASSWAMTGGQETQYF,TGTGCCAGCAGCTGGGCTATGACAGGGGGCCAAGAGACCCAGTACTTC,TRBD1,NA,TRBV5-5,TRBJ2-5
CSASRRLAGNSNNEQFF,TGCAGTGCTAGTCGTCGACTAGCGGGGAATAGCAACAATGAGCAGTTCTTC,TRBD2,few,TRBV20-1,TRBJ2-1
CASSLGHRDANTGELFF,TGCGCCAGCAGCTTAGGACACAGGGACGCGAACACCGGGGAGCTGTTTTTT,NA,NA,TRBV5-1,TRBJ2-2
CASSMEPTNTEAFF,TGTGCCAGTAGTATGGAGCCGACCAACACTGAAGCTTTCTTT,NA,NA,TRBV19,TRBJ1-1
CASSPNQGNSGANVLTF,TGTGCCAGCAGCCCAAACCAGGGTAACTCTGGGGCCAACGTCCTGACTTTC,NA,NA,TRBV5-4,TRBJ2-6